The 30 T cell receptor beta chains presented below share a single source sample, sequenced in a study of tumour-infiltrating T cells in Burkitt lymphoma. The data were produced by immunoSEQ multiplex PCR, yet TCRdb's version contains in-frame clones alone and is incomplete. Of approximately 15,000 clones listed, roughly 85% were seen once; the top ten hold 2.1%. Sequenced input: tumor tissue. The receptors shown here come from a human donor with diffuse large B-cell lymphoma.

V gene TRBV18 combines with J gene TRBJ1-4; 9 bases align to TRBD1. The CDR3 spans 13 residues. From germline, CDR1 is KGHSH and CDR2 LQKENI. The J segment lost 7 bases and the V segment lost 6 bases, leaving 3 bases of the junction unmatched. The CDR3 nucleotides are TGTGCCAGCTCCCAGGACAGGGGTGAAAAACTGTTTTTT. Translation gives CASSQDRGEKLFF.

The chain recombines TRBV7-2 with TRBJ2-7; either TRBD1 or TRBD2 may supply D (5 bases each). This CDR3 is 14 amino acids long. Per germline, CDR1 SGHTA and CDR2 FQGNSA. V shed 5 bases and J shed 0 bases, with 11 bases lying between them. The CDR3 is CASSVGPNSYEQYF. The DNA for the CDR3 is TGTGCCAGCAGCGTGGGACCGAACTCCTACGAGCAGTACTTC.

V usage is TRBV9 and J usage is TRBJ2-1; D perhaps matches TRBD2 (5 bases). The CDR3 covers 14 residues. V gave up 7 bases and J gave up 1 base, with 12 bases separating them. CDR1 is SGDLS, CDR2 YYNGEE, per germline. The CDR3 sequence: CASGTSQSYNEQFF. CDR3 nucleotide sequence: TGTGCCAGCGGCACTAGTCAATCCTACAATGAGCAGTTCTTC.

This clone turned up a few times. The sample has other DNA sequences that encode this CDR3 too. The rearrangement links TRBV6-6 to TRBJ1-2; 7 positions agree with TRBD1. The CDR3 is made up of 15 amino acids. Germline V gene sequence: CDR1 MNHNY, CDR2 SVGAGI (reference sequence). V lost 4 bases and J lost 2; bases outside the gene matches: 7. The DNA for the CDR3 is TGTGCCAGCAGTTCCACACTACAGGGGAACTATGGCTACACCTTC. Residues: CASSSTLQGNYGYTF.

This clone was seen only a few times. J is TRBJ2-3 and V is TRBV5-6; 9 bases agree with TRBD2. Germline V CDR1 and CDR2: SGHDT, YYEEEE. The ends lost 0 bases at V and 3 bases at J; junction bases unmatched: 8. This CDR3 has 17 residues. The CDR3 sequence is CASSLVGSGGTTDTQYF. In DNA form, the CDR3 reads TGTGCCAGCAGCTTGGTTGGTAGCGGGGGAACTACAGATACGCAGTATTTT.

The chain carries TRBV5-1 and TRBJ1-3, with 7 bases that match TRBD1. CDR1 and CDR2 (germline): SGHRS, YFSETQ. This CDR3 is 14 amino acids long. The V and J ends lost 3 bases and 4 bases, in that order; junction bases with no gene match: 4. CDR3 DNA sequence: TGCGCCAGCAGCTGGGAGGGGGCCGGAAACACCATATATTTT. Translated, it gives CASSWEGAGNTIYF.

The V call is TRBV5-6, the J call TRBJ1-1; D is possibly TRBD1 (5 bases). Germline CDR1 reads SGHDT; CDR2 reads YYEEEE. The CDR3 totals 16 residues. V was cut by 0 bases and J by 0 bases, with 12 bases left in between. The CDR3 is CASSLAGMTMNTEAFF. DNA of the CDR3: TGTGCCAGCAGCTTGGCAGGGATGACCATGAACACTGAAGCTTTCTTT. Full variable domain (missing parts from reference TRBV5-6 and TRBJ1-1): DAGVTQSPTHLIKTRGQQVTLRCSPKSGHDTVSWYQQALGQGPQFIFQYYEEEERQRGNFPDRFSGHQFPNYSSELNVNALLLGDSALYLCASSLAGMTMNTEAFFGQGTRLTVV.

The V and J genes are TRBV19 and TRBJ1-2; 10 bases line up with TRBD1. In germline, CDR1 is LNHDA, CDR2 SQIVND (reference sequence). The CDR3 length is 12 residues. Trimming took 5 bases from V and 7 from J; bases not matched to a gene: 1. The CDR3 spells CASSRQGAGYTF. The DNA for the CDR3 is TGTGCCAGTAGTCGACAGGGGGCTGGCTACACCTTC.

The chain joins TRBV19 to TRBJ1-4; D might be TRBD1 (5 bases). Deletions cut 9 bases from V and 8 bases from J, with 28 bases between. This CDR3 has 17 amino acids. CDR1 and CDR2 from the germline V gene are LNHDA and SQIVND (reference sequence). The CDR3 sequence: CASRRRDGPVGGEKLFF. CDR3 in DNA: TGTGCCAGCCGAAGACGGGACGGCCCCGTAGGAGGCGAAAAACTGTTTTTT.

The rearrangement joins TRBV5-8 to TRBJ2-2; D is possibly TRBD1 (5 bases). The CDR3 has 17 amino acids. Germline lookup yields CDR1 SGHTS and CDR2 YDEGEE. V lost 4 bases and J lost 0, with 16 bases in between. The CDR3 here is CASSRFIGVSNTGELFF. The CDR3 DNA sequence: TGTGCCAGCAGCCGATTCATAGGGGTTTCGAACACCGGGGAGCTGTTTTTT.

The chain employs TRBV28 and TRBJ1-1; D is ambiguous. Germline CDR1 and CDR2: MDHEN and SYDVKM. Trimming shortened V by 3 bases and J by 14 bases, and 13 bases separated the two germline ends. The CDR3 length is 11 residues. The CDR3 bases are TGTGCCAGCAGTTTCGCGGGGTGGAGCTTCTTT. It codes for CASSFAGWSFF.

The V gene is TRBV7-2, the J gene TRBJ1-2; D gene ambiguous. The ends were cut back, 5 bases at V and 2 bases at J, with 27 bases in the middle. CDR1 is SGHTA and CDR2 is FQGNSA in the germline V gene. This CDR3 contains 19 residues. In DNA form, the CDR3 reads TGTGCCAGCAGCCCGACGCCCATCGGGAGAAACGTTTGGAACTATGGCTACACCTTC. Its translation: CASSPTPIGRNVWNYGYTF.

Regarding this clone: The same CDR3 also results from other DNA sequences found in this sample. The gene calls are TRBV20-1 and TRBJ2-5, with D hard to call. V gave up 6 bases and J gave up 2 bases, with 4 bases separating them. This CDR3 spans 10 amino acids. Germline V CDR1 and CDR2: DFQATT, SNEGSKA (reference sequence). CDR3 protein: CSAAQETQYF. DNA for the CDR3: TGCAGTGCGGCACAAGAGACCCAGTACTTC.

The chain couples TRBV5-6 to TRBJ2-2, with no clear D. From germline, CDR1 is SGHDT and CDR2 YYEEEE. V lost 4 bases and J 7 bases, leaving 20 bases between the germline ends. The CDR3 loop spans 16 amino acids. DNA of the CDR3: TGTGCCAGCAGCGTAATTATACTGTCGGTGGGCGGGGAGCTGTTTTTT. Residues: CASSVIILSVGGELFF.

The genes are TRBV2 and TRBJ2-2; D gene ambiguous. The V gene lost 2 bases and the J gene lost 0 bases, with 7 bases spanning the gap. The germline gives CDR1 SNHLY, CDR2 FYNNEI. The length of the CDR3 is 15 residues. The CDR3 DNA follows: TGTGCCAGCAGTGAAAAAGGGCCGAACACCGGGGAGCTGTTTTTT. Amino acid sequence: CASSEKGPNTGELFF.

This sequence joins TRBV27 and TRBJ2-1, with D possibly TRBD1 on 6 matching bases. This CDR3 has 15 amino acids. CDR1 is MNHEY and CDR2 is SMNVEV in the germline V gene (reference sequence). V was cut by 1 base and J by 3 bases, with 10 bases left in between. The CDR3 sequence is CASSLFADSYNEQFF. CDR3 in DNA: TGTGCCAGCAGTTTATTTGCGGACAGCTACAATGAGCAGTTCTTC.

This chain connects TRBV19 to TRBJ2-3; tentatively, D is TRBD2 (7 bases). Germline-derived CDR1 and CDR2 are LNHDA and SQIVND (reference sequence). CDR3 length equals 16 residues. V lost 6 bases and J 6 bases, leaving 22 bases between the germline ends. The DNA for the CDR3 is TGTGCCAGTAGCTCCCGGGGGGCGGGAGTTACCGATACGCAGTATTTT. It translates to CASSSRGAGVTDTQYF.

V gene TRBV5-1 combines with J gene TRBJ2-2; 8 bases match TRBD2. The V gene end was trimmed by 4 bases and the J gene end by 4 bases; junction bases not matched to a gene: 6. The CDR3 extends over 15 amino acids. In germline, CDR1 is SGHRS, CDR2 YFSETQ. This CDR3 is CASSLGLDSTGELFF. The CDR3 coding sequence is TGCGCCAGCAGCCTGGGACTAGATTCCACCGGGGAGCTGTTTTTT.

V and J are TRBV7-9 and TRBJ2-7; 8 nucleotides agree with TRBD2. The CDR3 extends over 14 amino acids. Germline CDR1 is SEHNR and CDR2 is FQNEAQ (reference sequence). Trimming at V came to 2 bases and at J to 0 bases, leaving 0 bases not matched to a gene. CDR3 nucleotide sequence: TGTGCCAGCAGCTTAAGCGGGAGCTCCTACGAGCAGTACTTC. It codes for CASSLSGSSYEQYF.

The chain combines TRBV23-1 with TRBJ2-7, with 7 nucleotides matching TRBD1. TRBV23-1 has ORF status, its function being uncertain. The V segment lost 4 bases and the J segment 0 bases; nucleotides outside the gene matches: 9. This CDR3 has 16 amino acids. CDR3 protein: CASSRPGQSSSYEQYF. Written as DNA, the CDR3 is TGCGCCAGCAGTCGCCCGGGACAGTCAAGCTCCTACGAGCAGTACTTC.

CDR3 amino acids: CASSAGQEGYYGYTF. The CDR3 region has the DNA TGTGCCAGCAGCGCCGGACAGGAAGGATACTATGGCTACACCTTC. The chain joins TRBV9 to TRBJ1-2; 7 bases agree with TRBD1. Germline CDR1 reads SGDLS; CDR2 reads YYNGEE. The junction had 8 bases not matched to a gene; V was cut back by 3 bases and J by 3 bases. The CDR3 contains 15 residues.

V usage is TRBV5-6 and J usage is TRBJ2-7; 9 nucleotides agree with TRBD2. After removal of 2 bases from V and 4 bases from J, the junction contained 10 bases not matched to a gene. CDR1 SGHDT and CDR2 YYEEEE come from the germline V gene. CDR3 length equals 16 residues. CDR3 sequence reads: CASSFFGTSSAYEQYF. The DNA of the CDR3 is TGTGCCAGCAGCTTTTTCGGGACTAGCTCTGCATACGAGCAGTACTTC.

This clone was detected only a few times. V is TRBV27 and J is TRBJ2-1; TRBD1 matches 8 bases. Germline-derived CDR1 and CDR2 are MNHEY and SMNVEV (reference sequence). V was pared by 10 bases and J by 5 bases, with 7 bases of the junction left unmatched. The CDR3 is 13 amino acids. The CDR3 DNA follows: TGTGCCACCTTCCTCAGGGGGCACAATGAGCAGTTCTTC. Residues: CATFLRGHNEQFF.

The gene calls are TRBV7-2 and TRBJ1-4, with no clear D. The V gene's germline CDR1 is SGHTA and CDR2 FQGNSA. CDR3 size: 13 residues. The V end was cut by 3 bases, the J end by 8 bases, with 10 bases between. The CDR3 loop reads CASSFPGGEKLFF. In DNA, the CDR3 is TGTGCCAGCAGCTTTCCCGGAGGAGAAAAACTGTTTTTT.

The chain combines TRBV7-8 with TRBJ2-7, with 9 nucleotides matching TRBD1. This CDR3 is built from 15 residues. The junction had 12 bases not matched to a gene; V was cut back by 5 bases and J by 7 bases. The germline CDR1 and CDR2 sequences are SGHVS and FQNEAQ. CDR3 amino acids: CASSPYATGGYEQYF. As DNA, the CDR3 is TGTGCCAGCAGCCCGTACGCGACAGGGGGTTATGAGCAGTACTTC. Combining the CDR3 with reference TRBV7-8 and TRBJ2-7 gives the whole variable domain GAGVSQSPRYKVAKRGQDVALRCDPISGHVSLFWYQQALGQGPEFLTYFQNEAQLDKSGLPSDRFFAERPEGSVSTLKIQRTQQEDSAVYLCASSPYATGGYEQYFGPGTRLTVT.

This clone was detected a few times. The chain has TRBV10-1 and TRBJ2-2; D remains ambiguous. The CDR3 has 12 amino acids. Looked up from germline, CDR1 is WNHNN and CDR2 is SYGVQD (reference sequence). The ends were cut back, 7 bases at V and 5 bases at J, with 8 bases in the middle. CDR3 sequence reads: CASKSITGELFF. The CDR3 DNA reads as TGCGCCAGCAAGTCAATTACCGGGGAGCTGTTTTTT.

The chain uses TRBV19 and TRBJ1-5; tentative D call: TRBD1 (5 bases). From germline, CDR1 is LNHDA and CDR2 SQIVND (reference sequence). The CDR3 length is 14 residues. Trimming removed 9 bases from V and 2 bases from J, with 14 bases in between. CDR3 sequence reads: CASLRGDGNQPQHF. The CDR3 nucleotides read TGTGCCAGCCTCCGGGGGGACGGCAATCAGCCCCAGCATTTT. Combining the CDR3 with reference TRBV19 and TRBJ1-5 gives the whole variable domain DGGITQSPKYLFRKEGQNVTLSCEQNLNHDAMYWYRQDPGQGLRLIYYSQIVNDFQKGDIAEGYSVSREKKESFPLTVTSAQKNPTAFYLCASLRGDGNQPQHFGDGTRLSIL.

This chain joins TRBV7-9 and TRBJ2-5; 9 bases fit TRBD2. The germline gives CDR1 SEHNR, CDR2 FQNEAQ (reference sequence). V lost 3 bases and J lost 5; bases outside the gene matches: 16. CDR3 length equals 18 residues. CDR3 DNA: TGTGCCAGCAGCTTGGCGGGGAGCGGGAGGAAGAGGGGGGAGACCCAGTACTTC. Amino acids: CASSLAGSGRKRGETQYF.

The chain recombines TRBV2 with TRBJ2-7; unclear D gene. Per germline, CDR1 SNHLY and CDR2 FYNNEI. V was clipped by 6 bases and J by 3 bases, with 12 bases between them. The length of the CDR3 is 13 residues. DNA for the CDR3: TGTGCCAGCAGGGCGATTGGGGACTACGAGCAGTACTTC. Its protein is CASRAIGDYEQYF.

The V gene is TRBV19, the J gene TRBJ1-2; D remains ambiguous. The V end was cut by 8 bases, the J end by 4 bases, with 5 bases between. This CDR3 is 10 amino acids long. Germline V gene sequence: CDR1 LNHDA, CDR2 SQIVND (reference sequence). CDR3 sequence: CASLGYGYTF. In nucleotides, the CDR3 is TGTGCCAGTTTGGGCTATGGCTACACCTTC.